Following are 32 T cell receptor beta chains from one sample sequenced in a study of T cell responses to AZD1222 COVID-19 vaccine. Only in-frame clones appear in the TCRdb table, and some are missing; sequencing was by immunoSEQ multiplex PCR. The sample carries 70,000 to 90,000 clones, roughly nine tenths recorded once. The specimen comprised peripheral blood, sampled on day 0 of AZD1222 vaccination. The receptors were gathered from an adult in good health.

The rearrangement links TRBV3-1 (or the pseudogene TRBV3-2) to TRBJ1-2; D not resolved. Germline V lookup: CDR1 LGHDT, CDR2 YNNKEL (reference sequence). V was clipped by 4 bases and J by 4 bases, with 16 bases between them. This CDR3 has 15 amino acids. The CDR3 here is CASSPDGPRLYGYTF. The CDR3 nucleotides read TGTGCCAGCAGCCCCGATGGCCCAAGGCTCTATGGCTACACCTTC.

The chain uses TRBV19 and TRBJ2-7, with a possible D match to TRBD2 (5 bases). V dropped 5 bases and J dropped 11 bases, with 19 bases sitting between them. CDR3 length equals 13 residues. CDR1 LNHDA and CDR2 SQIVND come from the germline V gene (reference sequence). The CDR3 loop is CASSDPGRRVEYF. CDR3 in DNA: TGTGCCAGTAGTGACCCGGGGAGACGGGTTGAGTACTTC.

The chain has TRBV3-1 (or the pseudogene TRBV3-2) and TRBJ1-3; 10 nucleotides line up with TRBD1. V trimming: 4 bases; J trimming: 3 bases; junction bases outside the gene matches: 3. CDR3 length: 15 amino acids. Germline loops: CDR1 LGHDT, CDR2 YNNKEL (reference sequence). CDR3 protein: CASSRTGGSGNTIYF. DNA of the CDR3: TGTGCCAGCAGCCGGACAGGGGGTAGTGGAAACACCATATATTTT.

The rearrangement links TRBV14 to TRBJ1-1, with D possibly TRBD1 on 6 matching bases. Deletions cut 1 base from V and 8 bases from J, with 11 bases between. Germline CDR1 SGHDN, CDR2 FVKESK. The CDR3 is made up of 13 amino acids. The CDR3 loop is CASSQGTVSEAFF. DNA for the CDR3: TGTGCCAGCAGCCAAGGGACAGTCTCAGAAGCTTTCTTT.

This clone has only a few counts. V usage is TRBV6-7 and J usage is TRBJ1-1; 7 bases align to TRBD1. TRBV6-7 is recorded as an ORF, its role being uncertain. V was pared by 7 bases and J by 1 base, with 3 bases of the junction left unmatched. The CDR3 covers 13 residues. CDR3 region: CASIGTENTEAFF. The CDR3 DNA sequence: TGTGCCAGCATCGGGACAGAGAACACTGAAGCTTTCTTT.

The chain couples TRBV6-2 or TRBV6-3 to TRBJ2-5; D might be TRBD2 (7 bases). The germline V and J ends were trimmed by 3 bases and 2 bases, with 10 bases remaining between them. Germline CDR1 and CDR2: MNHEY and SVGEGT. There are 14 residues in the CDR3. The CDR3 loop reads CASSYGGAQETQYF. The CDR3 DNA sequence: TGTGCCAGCAGTTATGGGGGGGCTCAAGAGACCCAGTACTTC.

The chain has TRBV28 and TRBJ1-3, with unresolved D. The CDR3 covers 13 residues. The ends were cut back, 3 bases at V and 5 bases at J, with 8 bases in the middle. Germline V gene lookup returns CDR1 MDHEN and CDR2 SYDVKM. CDR3 sequence (DNA): TGTGCCAGCAGTTTCCAGACGAGAAACACCATATATTTT. Its translation: CASSFQTRNTIYF.

The gene calls are TRBV5-1 and TRBJ1-4; D not resolved. CDR1 is SGHRS and CDR2 is YFSETQ in the germline V gene. CDR3 length: 12 residues. V lost 1 base and J 7 bases, leaving 5 bases between the germline ends. CDR3 sequence reads: CASSLNREKLFF. CDR3 in DNA: TGCGCCAGCAGCTTGAACCGTGAAAAACTGTTTTTT.

This chain links TRBV4-1 with TRBJ1-5; D uncertain. V shed 1 base and J shed 1 base, with 11 bases lying between them. This CDR3 is 16 amino acids long. Germline CDR1 reads MGHRA; CDR2 reads YSYEKL. Here the CDR3 DNA reads TGCGCCAGCAGCCAAGGGCATTCCACGAGCAATCAGCCCCAGCATTTT. It codes for CASSQGHSTSNQPQHF.

This chain links TRBV7-3 with TRBJ2-1; D remains unclear. Germline assignment: CDR1 SGHTA and CDR2 FQGTGA. This CDR3 contains 11 residues. V lost 2 bases and J lost 8, with 4 bases in between. The CDR3 sequence is CASSLGDEQFF. The CDR3, as DNA: TGTGCCAGCAGCTTAGGGGATGAGCAGTTCTTC.

The chain combines TRBV6-5 with TRBJ1-6, with TRBD1 matching 10 bases. Germline CDR1 and CDR2: MNHEY and SVGAGI. The CDR3 spans 15 residues. The J segment lost 9 bases and the V segment lost 6 bases, leaving 8 bases of the junction unmatched. The CDR3 sequence is CASRSGQGMGSPLHF. In DNA, the CDR3 is TGTGCCAGCAGATCGGGACAGGGGATGGGTTCACCCCTCCACTTT.

The chain has TRBV3-1 (or the pseudogene TRBV3-2) and TRBJ2-1, with a tentative D call TRBD2 (6 bases). The CDR3 length is 17 residues. Trimming stripped 3 bases from V and 0 bases from J, with 15 bases between. Germline V CDR1 and CDR2: LGHDT, YNNKEL (reference sequence). CDR3 protein: CASSHASGLGSYNEQFF. CDR3 DNA: TGTGCCAGCAGCCACGCGAGCGGGCTTGGCTCCTACAATGAGCAGTTCTTC.

The chain couples TRBV3-1 (or the pseudogene TRBV3-2) to TRBJ2-7, with unresolved D. Trimming pared 0 bases from V and 7 bases from J, leaving 16 bases between. Germline V gives CDR1 LGHDT, CDR2 YNNKEL (reference sequence). CDR3 length equals 15 residues. The CDR3 is CASSQDMGRPFEQYF. In nucleotides, the CDR3 is TGTGCCAGCAGCCAAGATATGGGCAGGCCCTTTGAGCAGTACTTC.

This clone appeared a few times. The chain links TRBV19 to TRBJ1-5, with 10 bases aligning to TRBD1. V gave up 4 bases and J gave up 3 bases; unmatched junction bases: 3. This CDR3 region has 15 residues. Germline V lookup: CDR1 LNHDA, CDR2 SQIVND (reference sequence). The CDR3 spells CASSRGTGDNQPQHF. The DNA of the CDR3 is TGTGCCAGTAGTAGGGGGACAGGGGACAATCAGCCCCAGCATTTT.

This chain joins TRBV18 and TRBJ2-2; a possible D gene is TRBD2 (5 bases). CDR1 and CDR2 (germline): KGHSH, LQKENI. The V end lost 3 bases, the J end lost 3 bases, and 17 bases lay between the germline ends. CDR3 length: 17 amino acids. This chain's CDR3 is CASSPSLGATHTGELFF. CDR3 nucleotide sequence: TGTGCCAGCTCACCTTCCTTGGGAGCGACCCACACCGGGGAGCTGTTTTTT.

The rearrangement uses TRBV19 and TRBJ1-2; the D is unclear. The CDR3 is made up of 13 amino acids. The ends were cut back, 8 bases at V and 0 bases at J, with 10 bases in the middle. CDR1 is LNHDA and CDR2 is SQIVND in the germline V gene (reference sequence). The CDR3 sequence: CASSRNANYGYTF. Written as DNA, the CDR3 is TGTGCCAGTTCAAGGAATGCTAACTATGGCTACACCTTC.

CDR3 nucleotides: TGCGCCAGCAGCTTGGTTGCGGGAGAGGCCGGGGAGCTGTTTTTT. It encodes CASSLVAGEAGELFF. The rearrangement uses TRBV5-1 and TRBJ2-2; 7 bases align to TRBD2. V shed 0 bases, J shed 6 bases, and the junction held 5 bases outside the gene matches. The germline gives CDR1 SGHRS, CDR2 YFSETQ. The length of the CDR3 is 15 residues.

A word on this clone: A read error may account for a junction end that differs from germline. The chain links TRBV12-3 or TRBV12-4 to TRBJ1-1, with D maybe TRBD1 (5 bases). There are 12 residues in the CDR3. CDR3 in DNA: TGTGCCAGCACCCCGAGGAGGGGCCCACAGGTCTTT. Translation gives CASTPRRGPQVF.

This chain joins TRBV6-6 and TRBJ1-2, with 9 bases aligning to TRBD1. V dropped 6 bases and J dropped 3; count of bases not matched to a gene: 11. This CDR3 is built from 16 residues. CDR1 and CDR2 (germline): MNHNY, SVGAGI (reference sequence). CDR3 sequence reads: CASSHLTGQGYYGYTF. CDR3 DNA sequence: TGTGCCAGCAGCCACCTTACGGGACAGGGATACTATGGCTACACCTTC.

This rearrangement joins TRBV7-6 to TRBJ2-3; 8 nucleotides match TRBD1. The ends lost 3 bases at V and 3 bases at J; junction bases unmatched: 8. CDR3 length equals 16 residues. CDR1 is SGHVS and CDR2 is FNYEAQ in the germline V gene. CDR3: CASSFSGQGGTDTQYF. CDR3 coding DNA: TGTGCCAGCAGCTTCTCCGGACAGGGTGGGACAGATACGCAGTATTTT. The full variable domain, with the rest looked up from reference TRBV7-6 and TRBJ2-3, is GAGVSQSPRYKVTKRGQDVALRCDPISGHVSLYWYRQALGQGPEFLTYFNYEAQQDKSGLPNDRFSAERPEGSISTLTIQRTEQRDSAMYRCASSFSGQGGTDTQYFGPGTRLTVL.

The rearrangement uses TRBV6-5 and TRBJ1-1; the D is unclear. Trimming left V 2 bases short and J 2 bases short, with 6 bases between. This CDR3 has 13 residues. Germline V lookup: CDR1 MNHEY, CDR2 SVGAGI. Written as DNA, the CDR3 is TGTGCCAGCAGTTACAGAGGAAACACTGAAGCTTTCTTT. As protein: CASSYRGNTEAFF.

The rearrangement uses TRBV5-6 and TRBJ1-2; 8 bases map to TRBD1. This CDR3 comprises 15 residues. Germline values: CDR1 SGHDT, CDR2 YYEEEE. V was pared by 3 bases and J by 5 bases, with 9 bases of the junction left unmatched. For the CDR3, the DNA is TGTGCCAGCAGCTCTTGGACAGGGACCGTTTATGGCTACACCTTC. Its protein is CASSSWTGTVYGYTF.

This chain joins TRBV5-1 and TRBJ1-1, with TRBD1 matching over 10 bases. The CDR3 sequence is 16 residues long. Germline values: CDR1 SGHRS, CDR2 YFSETQ. Germline trimming cut 4 bases from V and 2 bases from J; bases unmatched to any gene: 8. CDR3 in amino acids: CASSIRTGGLNTEAFF. CDR3 coding DNA: TGCGCCAGCAGCATAAGGACAGGGGGGCTTAACACTGAAGCTTTCTTT.

The chain has TRBV5-1 and TRBJ2-7; 9 bases fit TRBD2. Germline-derived CDR1 and CDR2 are SGHRS and YFSETQ. The CDR3 totals 15 residues. J lost 0 bases, V lost 5 bases, and 6 bases had no gene match. In nucleotides, the CDR3 is TGCGCCAGCAGACTGGGACTAGCCTCCTCCTACGAGCAGTACTTC. Its protein product is CASRLGLASSYEQYF.

The chain uses TRBV10-3 and TRBJ1-3, with 7 bases matching TRBD1. The CDR3 is 18 residues long. V was pared by 2 bases and J by 0 bases, with 10 bases of the junction left unmatched. Germline loops: CDR1 ENHRY, CDR2 SYGVKD. The CDR3 bases are TGTGCCATCAGTGAGACACCCGCGGCAGGGGGCTCTGGAAACACCATATATTTT. Its translation is CAISETPAAGGSGNTIYF.

V is TRBV7-6 and J is TRBJ2-1; 11 bases align to TRBD2. The CDR3 extends over 15 amino acids. V was pared by 1 base and J by 8 bases, with 4 bases of the junction left unmatched. Germline CDR1 and CDR2: SGHVS and FNYEAQ. The CDR3 DNA reads TGTGCCAGCAGCTTAGAACTAGCGGGAGCGGATGAGCAGTTCTTC. Translation gives CASSLELAGADEQFF.

This sequence joins TRBV4-1 and TRBJ2-6; D is ambiguous. The CDR3 covers 16 residues. CDR1 and CDR2 (germline): MGHRA, YSYEKL. The ends were cut back, 2 bases at V and 4 bases at J, with 12 bases in the middle. The CDR3 sequence: CASSQQLVEGANVLTF. CDR3 coding DNA: TGCGCCAGCAGCCAACAATTGGTGGAGGGGGCCAACGTCCTGACTTTC.

The chain has TRBV18 and TRBJ1-6, with TRBD1 matching over 7 bases. The junction had 14 bases not matched to a gene; V was cut back by 3 bases and J by 0 bases. CDR1 is KGHSH, CDR2 LQKENI, per germline. This CDR3 comprises 20 residues. The CDR3 nucleotides read TGTGCCAGCTCACCCTCGGGACAGTTAGGACCTAGCTCCTATAATTCACCCCTCCACTTT. This codes for CASSPSGQLGPSSYNSPLHF.

The sample holds one count of this clone. This sequence joins TRBV3-1 (or the pseudogene TRBV3-2) and TRBJ2-7, with 8 bases lining up with TRBD2. CDR1 is LGHDT, CDR2 YNNKEL, per germline (reference sequence). The CDR3 extends over 14 amino acids. V shed 1 base, J shed 6 bases, and the junction held 5 bases outside the gene matches. The CDR3 bases are TGTGCCAGCAGCCAAGCGGGGGGGCGAGGCGAGCAGTACTTC. This gives the protein CASSQAGGRGEQYF.

This sequence joins TRBV4-2 and TRBJ2-7; TRBD2 matches at 7 bases. Germline V gene data show CDR1 as LGHNA and CDR2 as YNFKEQ. V shed 1 base and J 2 bases; nucleotides not matched to a gene: 5. The CDR3 loop spans 15 amino acids. CDR3 loop: CASSQAGGETYEQYF. The CDR3 DNA is TGTGCCAGCAGCCAAGCTGGGGGGGAGACCTACGAGCAGTACTTC.

The gene calls are TRBV7-9 and TRBJ1-6, with 8 bases that match TRBD1. The junction had 7 bases not matched to a gene; V was cut back by 5 bases and J by 7 bases. The CDR3 sequence is 15 residues long. Germline V CDR1 and CDR2: SEHNR, FQNEAQ (reference sequence). The CDR3 sequence: CASSPRQGNNSPLHF. DNA for the CDR3: TGTGCCAGCAGCCCCCGACAGGGGAACAATTCACCCCTCCACTTT.

This clone was counted a single time. The rearrangement uses TRBV2 and TRBJ2-3; D might be TRBD1 (5 bases). Germline CDR1 SNHLY, CDR2 FYNNEI. There are 19 residues in the CDR3. Trimming cost V 3 bases and J 1 base, with 23 bases left between them. In nucleotides, the CDR3 is TGTGCCAGCAGTGATGGGGTCGGACACTCCTCAGAGGGCACAGATACGCAGTATTTT. Translating gives CASSDGVGHSSEGTDTQYF.